Listed below are T cell receptor beta chains from one sample, sequenced in a study of cytomegalovirus exposure and HLA in healthy donors. Repertoires were generated with immunoSEQ multiplex PCR, while TCRdb's copy carries only in-frame clones and drops some. The sample contains under 200,000 clones, 77% of which appear only once. The sequenced material came from PBMCs. Every receptor here comes from a middle-aged woman in good health and CMV-seropositive. Each CDR3 is given with its conserved first and last residue. The order of the fields is CDR3 DNA, CDR3 protein, V gene, D gene, clone size, J gene. The D gene is left open where the match is weak. The listing skips clone size in some rows; elsewhere it reads once, few, many or a size class.

CDR3nt: TGTGCCAGCAGCCTAGCAGGGAAAAAGAACACTGAAGCTTTCTTT
CDR3aa: CASSLAGKKNTEAFF
v_gene: TRBV4-2
d_gene: NA
abundance: once
j_gene: TRBJ1-1

CDR3nt: TGTGCCAGCAGCTTTTCCCAGAACACCGGGGAGCTGTTTTTT
CDR3aa: CASSFSQNTGELFF
v_gene: TRBV7-6
d_gene: NA
abundance: NA
j_gene: TRBJ2-2

CDR3nt: TGTGCCTGGAGGGGGAGCGGGGACGGCGAGCAGTACTTC
CDR3aa: CAWRGSGDGEQYF
v_gene: TRBV30
d_gene: TRBD2
abundance: NA
j_gene: TRBJ2-7

CDR3nt: TGTGCCAGCAGTGTTGGGACAGGTGCAGGTTCAGGCTATGGCTACACCTTC
CDR3aa: CASSVGTGAGSGYGYTF
v_gene: TRBV2
d_gene: TRBD1
abundance: NA
j_gene: TRBJ1-2

CDR3nt: TGTGCCAGCAGTGGGACAGGGGGGATTCAGCCCCAGCATTTT
CDR3aa: CASSGTGGIQPQHF
v_gene: TRBV9
d_gene: TRBD1
abundance: NA
j_gene: TRBJ1-5

CDR3nt: TGTGCCAGCTCACTGGACAGGGGAGGGGATGGCTACACCTTC
CDR3aa: CASSLDRGGDGYTF
v_gene: TRBV18
d_gene: TRBD1
abundance: few
j_gene: TRBJ1-2

CDR3nt: TGTGCCAGCAGTTTACTCCCACGGGGAGGTAATCAGCCCCAGCATTTT
CDR3aa: CASSLLPRGGNQPQHF
v_gene: TRBV27
d_gene: NA
abundance: NA
j_gene: TRBJ1-5

CDR3nt: TGCGCCAGCAGCCAGCGAGTCGCGGGGGCTGGAAACACCATATATTTT
CDR3aa: CASSQRVAGAGNTIYF
v_gene: TRBV4-3
d_gene: NA
abundance: NA
j_gene: TRBJ1-3

CDR3nt: TGTGCCAGCCCTCCCGCGGGAGCGGGGGGGCGGAATGAGCAGTTCTTC
CDR3aa: CASPPAGAGGRNEQFF
v_gene: TRBV28
d_gene: TRBD2
abundance: NA
j_gene: TRBJ2-1

CDR3nt: TGTGCCAGCAGCCTGCGTGCCACTGAAGCTTTCTTT
CDR3aa: CASSLRATEAFF
v_gene: TRBV7-9
d_gene: NA
abundance: NA
j_gene: TRBJ1-1

CDR3nt: TGTGCCAGCTCACCCCGGGACAGGGCCACTGAAGCTTTCTTT
CDR3aa: CASSPRDRATEAFF
v_gene: TRBV18
d_gene: TRBD1
abundance: NA
j_gene: TRBJ1-1

CDR3nt: TGCGCCAGCAGCTTGGGTGGGAGGGCCTACAATGAGCAGTTCTTC
CDR3aa: CASSLGGRAYNEQFF
v_gene: TRBV5-1
d_gene: TRBD2
abundance: NA
j_gene: TRBJ2-1

CDR3nt: TGTGCCAGCGGATCAGAGTCAGGCTCCACAGATACGCAGTATTTT
CDR3aa: CASGSESGSTDTQYF
v_gene: TRBV28
d_gene: NA
abundance: NA
j_gene: TRBJ2-3

CDR3nt: TGTGCCAGCAGCCTCAGGGGACCCTATGGCTACACCTTC
CDR3aa: CASSLRGPYGYTF
v_gene: TRBV28
d_gene: NA
abundance: NA
j_gene: TRBJ1-2